This paragraph covers one T cell receptor beta chain sequence. The data were obtained in a study of monozygotic twins with cystic fibrosis. Measured with immunoSEQ multiplex PCR; TCRdb has only the in-frame clones, and not every one. The table records tens of thousands of clones, approximately 90% of them present only once. The V gene's germline CDR1 is MDHEN and CDR2 SYDVKM. V lost 5 bases to trimming and J lost 4 bases; unmatched junction nucleotides: 7. The CDR3 loop spans 14 amino acids. The source of this sequence is a girl aged 2-10 years with cystic fibrosis. Sequencing was performed on blood. The V call is TRBV28, the J call TRBJ1-2; 7 nucleotides align to TRBD1. DNA for the CDR3: TGTGCCAGCAGTCCCGAGACAGGGTTCTATGGCTACACCTTC. This encodes CASSPETGFYGYTF.